A selection of T cell receptor beta chains follows, all from one sample in a study of T cell changes during pregnancy in multiple sclerosis. Sequencing used immunoSEQ multiplex PCR; TCRdb keeps in-frame clones, though not all of them. The sample lists about 36,000 clones, roughly nine tenths seen once, with around 0.47% in the top ten. Specimen: CD4+ T cells from peripheral blood mononuclear cells, collected in the second trimester of pregnancy. These receptors were taken from a female donor in good health, enrolled as a control in a pregnancy study. The CDR3 runs from the conserved cysteine through the conserved F or W. A D gene is named only where the DNA matches it firmly. Not every row has a clone size; where given, it reads once, few, many or a size class.

TGTGCCAGCAGTTATAGCGGGCTTCCTCAAGAGACCCAGTACTTC	CASSYSGLPQETQYF	.	TRBJ2-5	15	TRBV6-5	TRBD2
TGTGCCAGCAGCTTAGTAACTTCAGATACGCAGTATTTT	CASSLVTSDTQYF	.	TRBJ2-3	13	TRBV11-3	.
TGTGCCATCAGTGAGTCGCAGGTAATGAACACTGAAGCTTTCTTT	CAISESQVMNTEAFF	.	TRBJ1-1	15	TRBV10-3	.
TGTGCCAGCACGGACAGCTCCAACTATGGCTACACCTTC	CASTDSSNYGYTF	.	TRBJ1-2	13	TRBV9	.
TGTGCCAGCAGAGGGACATATGGAAACACCATATATTTT	CASRGTYGNTIYF	.	TRBJ1-3	13	TRBV2	.
TGTGCCAGCTCACCACCCACAGGGGGCCTCACAGATACGCAGTATTTT	CASSPPTGGLTDTQYF	.	TRBJ2-3	16	TRBV18	TRBD1
TGTGCCAGCAGTGCCCGGACAGGGATCAATTCACCCCTCCACTTT	CASSARTGINSPLHF	.	TRBJ1-6	15	TRBV6-5	TRBD1
TGTGCCAGCAGCGTAAAGTTAGGGGCTGAAGCTTTCTTT	CASSVKLGAEAFF	.	TRBJ1-1	13	TRBV9	.
TGTGCCAGCAGCAACACAGGGTTGGGTGAAAAACTGTTTTTT	CASSNTGLGEKLFF	once	TRBJ1-4	14	TRBV5-6	.
TGTGCCAGCAGCTTAGAGCCTAGCGGGAGCGGGAGCTACGAGCAGTACTTC	CASSLEPSGSGSYEQYF	.	TRBJ2-7	17	TRBV5-4	TRBD2
TGTGCCACCACTCCCGGGGGGGCTGGGCATGGCTACACCTTC	CATTPGGAGHGYTF	.	TRBJ1-2	14	TRBV5-4	.
TGTGCTAGTGGATCAGACAGGGGCGATGAGCAGTTCTTC	CASGSDRGDEQFF	.	TRBJ2-1	13	TRBV12-5	TRBD1
TGTGCCAGCAGCCAAGAGGGGGACATCTCCTACGAGCAGTACTTC	CASSQEGDISYEQYF	.	TRBJ2-7	15	TRBV4-2	.
TGTGCCAGCAGAGTGTCTGGGGGGGAATACAATGAGCAGTTCTTC	CASRVSGGEYNEQFF	.	TRBJ2-1	15	TRBV9	TRBD2
TGTGCCAGCAGCTACAGGGTGACTGAAGCTTTCTTT	CASSYRVTEAFF	few	TRBJ1-1	12	TRBV5-6	.
TGTGCCAGCAGCGCCGAGACTAGCGGGGGCTTGGGGGAGGAGACCCAGTACTTC	CASSAETSGGLGEETQYF	.	TRBJ2-5	18	TRBV9	TRBD2
TGTGCCAGCAGTTACGACAGGGAGAGAGGGGCCAACGTCCTGACTTTC	CASSYDRERGANVLTF	.	TRBJ2-6	16	TRBV2	TRBD1
TGTGCCAGCAGCCAAAGTACCGGGACAGTCTTAATAGCCAAAAACATTCAGTACTTC	CASSQSTGTVLIAKNIQYF	.	TRBJ2-4	19	TRBV4-2	TRBD1
TGTGCCAGCAGCCCAGGGACTAGCGGGAGCAAGAAGACCCAGTACTTC	CASSPGTSGSKKTQYF	once	TRBJ2-5	16	TRBV11-3	TRBD2
TGTGCCAGCAGTGCGGACTGGGGAAACACAGATACGCAGTATTTT	CASSADWGNTDTQYF	.	TRBJ2-3	15	TRBV6-1	.
TGTGCCAGCACCTTGGGGCCCCCGAGCGATGAGCAGTTCTTC	CASTLGPPSDEQFF	.	TRBJ2-1	14	TRBV6-1	.
TGTGCCAGCAGCCCCCACGAGGGCAATCAGCCCCAGCATTTT	CASSPHEGNQPQHF	.	TRBJ1-5	14	TRBV6-5	.
TGTGCCAGCAGCTTAGCGGGCCGGACAGGGGTTGTTGGCTACACCTTC	CASSLAGRTGVVGYTF	once	TRBJ1-2	16	TRBV7-9	TRBD1
TGCAGTGCCCTCCGTCGGACCCAGTACTTC	CSALRRTQYF	.	TRBJ2-5	10	TRBV20-1	.
TGTGCCAGCTCACCGAGTATGGAGCAGCCCCAGCATTTT	CASSPSMEQPQHF	.	TRBJ1-5	13	TRBV18	.
TGTGCCAGCAGCAAACACTCCTACGAGCAGTACTTC	CASSKHSYEQYF	.	TRBJ2-7	12	TRBV21-1	.
TGTGCCAGCAGAGCCGGGACAGGGTTCACTGAAGCTTTCTTT	CASRAGTGFTEAFF	.	TRBJ1-1	14	TRBV6-1	TRBD1
TGTGCCAGCATAGGATCAGGGACTGGAAACACCATATATTTT	CASIGSGTGNTIYF	.	TRBJ1-3	14	TRBV6-5	.
TGTGCCAGCAGCGAGGGGACAGGGGGGTACAATGAGCAGTTCTTC	CASSEGTGGYNEQFF	.	TRBJ2-1	15	TRBV9	TRBD1
TGCGCCAGCCGCCCAGGCCAGGGGACGTACGAGCAGTACTTC	CASRPGQGTYEQYF	.	TRBJ2-7	14	TRBV5-1	.
TGTGCACCGTCGGGGAACACCGGGGAGCTGTTTTTT	CAPSGNTGELFF	.	TRBJ2-2	12	TRBV12-2	.
TGTGCCAGCTCACCCGGGGCAGGGGACGGTGGCTACACCTTC	CASSPGAGDGGYTF	.	TRBJ1-2	14	TRBV18	.
TGTGCCAGCAGGGTTGGACAGGCCCAACACTGGGGAGGCTACACCTTC	CASRVGQAQHWGGYTF	.	TRBJ1-2	16	TRBV2	TRBD1
TGCGCCAGCAGCCAAGAACGGAACTACGAGCAGTACTTC	CASSQERNYEQYF	.	TRBJ2-7	13	TRBV4-1	.
TGCGCCAGCAGCCAAGCGGGACTAGCGGGGGCGAACACCGGGGAGCTGTTTTTT	CASSQAGLAGANTGELFF	.	TRBJ2-2	18	TRBV4-1	TRBD2
TGTGCCAGCTCACCAATCGGGGGGACCGATGAAAAACTGTTTTTT	CASSPIGGTDEKLFF	.	TRBJ1-4	15	TRBV18	.
TGTGCCAGCAGCGTCTCGGACAGCTCCTACGAGCAGTACTTC	CASSVSDSSYEQYF	.	TRBJ2-7	14	TRBV11-2	.
TGCGCCAGCAGCCCCGCCCGGACAGGGCTGCACGAGCAGTACTTC	CASSPARTGLHEQYF	.	TRBJ2-7	15	TRBV5-1	TRBD1
TGTGCCAGCAGCTTATCCGGGGGGAACTATGGCTACACCTTC	CASSLSGGNYGYTF	.	TRBJ1-2	14	TRBV7-9	.
TGCAGCGCACAAGGACTAGCGGGTGTCTCCTACGAGCAGTACTTC	CSAQGLAGVSYEQYF	.	TRBJ2-7	15	TRBV29-1	TRBD2
TGTGCCAGCAGCCCCTGGACAGTCCCCGGGGAGCTGTTTTTT	CASSPWTVPGELFF	.	TRBJ2-2	14	TRBV5-6	.
TGCGCCAGCAGCCTCGGGACTCAGGAGTCTGAGCAGTTCTTC	CASSLGTQESEQFF	.	TRBJ2-1	14	TRBV5-1	.
TGTGCCAGCAGCCGGCGGGGAGCCTTTAACACTGAAGCTTTCTTT	CASSRRGAFNTEAFF	.	TRBJ1-1	15	TRBV7-2	.
TGTGCCAGCAGTCCCAGTATTTTGTCTAACTATGGCTACACCTTC	CASSPSILSNYGYTF	.	TRBJ1-2	15	TRBV28	.
TGCGCCAGCAGCTCTGGTAGACAGGCCCAAAGTAATGAAAAACTGTTTTTT	CASSSGRQAQSNEKLFF	.	TRBJ1-4	17	TRBV5-1	.
TGCGCCAGCAGCTTGGATGGACAGACATACAATGAGCAGTTCTTC	CASSLDGQTYNEQFF	.	TRBJ2-1	15	TRBV5-1	.
TGTGCCAGCAGTTATAGGACAGGGGCTGGTGGCTACACCTTC	CASSYRTGAGGYTF	once	TRBJ1-2	14	TRBV27	TRBD1
TGTGCCAGCTCACCCCAGCGGGGGGGAAACACTGAAGCTTTCTTT	CASSPQRGGNTEAFF	few	TRBJ1-1	15	TRBV18	.
TGCGCCAGCACCGGTACGGGACAAAACTATGGCTACACCTTC	CASTGTGQNYGYTF	.	TRBJ1-2	14	TRBV5-1	.
TGTGCCAGCAGCTTAAATGCGGGACCCCGCCATACGCAGTATTTT	CASSLNAGPRHTQYF	.	TRBJ2-3	15	TRBV11-3	.
TGTGCCAGCACCCTTCCCCCGGCGGGAACTGAAGCTTTCTTT	CASTLPPAGTEAFF	.	TRBJ1-1	14	TRBV28	.
TGTGCCACCTCCGGGACAGTAAACACCGGGGAGCTGTTTTTT	CATSGTVNTGELFF	.	TRBJ2-2	14	TRBV19	TRBD1
TGCAGCGTTGAATCTCCGGGAGGTAGGTTCTTC	CSVESPGGRFF	few	TRBJ2-1	11	TRBV29-1	TRBD2
TGTGCCAGCTCACCACCCTTCCTCGGACACAACTGGGGGACCCAGTACTTC	CASSPPFLGHNWGTQYF	.	TRBJ2-5	17	TRBV18	.
TGTGCCAGCAGGTGGGCGGGCGATACGCAGTATTTT	CASRWAGDTQYF	once	TRBJ2-3	12	TRBV2	.
TGTGCCAGCAGCCCAACAGGGGACTATGGCTACACCTTC	CASSPTGDYGYTF	.	TRBJ1-2	13	TRBV7-3	TRBD1
TGTGCCGCCAGCGGGGAGGGCCGCACAGATACGCAGTATTTT	CAASGEGRTDTQYF	once	TRBJ2-3	14	TRBV25-1	TRBD2